This is a list of T cell receptor beta chains from one sample in a study of post-analysis software for immune sequencing data. TCRdb used MiXCR to reprocess the PCR reads, holding one entry per CDR3 protein. The sample has hundreds of thousands of distinct CDR3 sequences, about 32% seen once. The sample was blood. The receptor source for this set is a girl aged 10 to 17 with multiple sclerosis. CDR3s include the opening cysteine and the closing phenylalanine or tryptophan. A D gene is named only where the DNA matches it firmly. Expanded clones get a size class; other rows say once, few or many, or leave the size out.

j_call: TRBJ2-1
v_call: TRBV6-1
d_call: TRBD2
clone_size: .
cdr3_nt: TGTGCCAGCAGTGAAGCGCCAGGACTAGTGTATAGCCCCTACAATGAGCAGTTCTTC
cdr3_aa: CASSEAPGLVYSPYNEQFF

j_call: TRBJ2-5
v_call: TRBV20-1
d_call: .
clone_size: .
cdr3_nt: TGCAGTGCTAGAGTAGAAGACAGACAAGAGACCCAGTACTTC
cdr3_aa: CSARVEDRQETQYF

j_call: TRBJ2-2
v_call: TRBV15
d_call: TRBD1
clone_size: .
cdr3_nt: TGTGCCACCAGCGTACGACAGGGACCCACCGGGGAGCTGTTTTTT
cdr3_aa: CATSVRQGPTGELFF

j_call: TRBJ2-5
v_call: TRBV29-1
d_call: .
clone_size: many
cdr3_nt: TGCAGCGTGGGAATCGGCCTCCGCTCCGGGACCCAGTACTTC
cdr3_aa: CSVGIGLRSGTQYF

j_call: TRBJ2-5
v_call: TRBV5-1
d_call: .
clone_size: .
cdr3_nt: TGCGCCAGCAGCTTGGTTGCGTCTGAGGGGGAGACCCAGTACTTC
cdr3_aa: CASSLVASEGETQYF

j_call: TRBJ1-1
v_call: TRBV7-2
d_call: .
clone_size: few
cdr3_nt: TGTGCCAGCAGCTCCGACAGTCTAAAGGCTTTCTTT
cdr3_aa: CASSSDSLKAFF

j_call: TRBJ2-3
v_call: TRBV24-1
d_call: TRBD2
clone_size: .
cdr3_nt: TGTGCCACCAGTGACCGGACTAGCGGGGACTACACAGATACGCAGTATTTT
cdr3_aa: CATSDRTSGDYTDTQYF

j_call: TRBJ2-5
v_call: TRBV6-1
d_call: .
clone_size: many
cdr3_nt: TGTGCCAGCAGTGAAGACAGGCGGACTTCCCGGTACTTC
cdr3_aa: CASSEDRRTSRYF

j_call: TRBJ2-1
v_call: TRBV4-3
d_call: TRBD2
clone_size: .
cdr3_nt: TGCGCCAGCAGCCAAGAAAGAACTAGCGGTTCCTACAATGAGCAGTTCTTC
cdr3_aa: CASSQERTSGSYNEQFF

j_call: TRBJ1-1
v_call: TRBV7-9
d_call: .
clone_size: .
cdr3_nt: TGTGCCAGCAGCTTAGGAGGGGTGGGGGACACTGAAGCTTTCTTT
cdr3_aa: CASSLGGVGDTEAFF

j_call: TRBJ1-5
v_call: TRBV24-1
d_call: TRBD1
clone_size: .
cdr3_nt: TGTGCCACCAGTGAGGGGACAGGGCCCCAGCATTTT
cdr3_aa: CATSEGTGPQHF

j_call: TRBJ1-1
v_call: TRBV27
d_call: .
clone_size: .
cdr3_nt: TGTGCCAGCAGTTTTGGGGAACGCACTGAAGCTTTCTTT
cdr3_aa: CASSFGERTEAFF

j_call: TRBJ2-7
v_call: TRBV20-1
d_call: .
clone_size: .
cdr3_nt: TGCAGTGCTAGAGATAGGTTGGGGACGTCCGAGCAGTACTTC
cdr3_aa: CSARDRLGTSEQYF

j_call: TRBJ1-5
v_call: TRBV24-1
d_call: .
clone_size: .
cdr3_nt: TGTGCCACCAGGGCGACAGTGGCTAATCAGCCCCAGCATTTT
cdr3_aa: CATRATVANQPQHF

j_call: TRBJ2-7
v_call: TRBV5-1
d_call: .
clone_size: many
cdr3_nt: TGCGCCAGCAGCTTGGACCCAGGGAGCTCCTACGAGCAGTACTTC
cdr3_aa: CASSLDPGSSYEQYF

j_call: TRBJ2-1
v_call: TRBV6-1
d_call: TRBD2
clone_size: few
cdr3_nt: TGTGCCAGCAGTCCGGGACTAGCGGGGCCCGGGGTTATCAATGAGCAGTTCTTC
cdr3_aa: CASSPGLAGPGVINEQFF

j_call: TRBJ2-5
v_call: TRBV29-1
d_call: .
clone_size: many
cdr3_nt: TGCAGCGTCAAAAGGGGCAGGGAGGAGACCCAGTACTTC
cdr3_aa: CSVKRGREETQYF

j_call: TRBJ2-7
v_call: TRBV7-2
d_call: TRBD2
clone_size: few
cdr3_nt: TGTGCCAGCAGCTTAGTGCCTAGCGGGAGGCCTTCCTACGAGCAGTACTTC
cdr3_aa: CASSLVPSGRPSYEQYF

j_call: TRBJ1-4
v_call: TRBV7-8
d_call: .
clone_size: few
cdr3_nt: TGTGCCAGCAGCCCCCGCCGGGCAACTAATGAAAAACTGTTTTTT
cdr3_aa: CASSPRRATNEKLFF

j_call: TRBJ2-1
v_call: TRBV20-1
d_call: .
clone_size: few
cdr3_nt: TGCAGTGCTAGCCGGTTCTCCTACAATGAGCAGTTCTTC
cdr3_aa: CSASRFSYNEQFF

j_call: TRBJ2-7
v_call: TRBV20-1
d_call: TRBD2
clone_size: few
cdr3_nt: TGCAGTGCTAGAGACGGGAGGGCCGTCGACGAGCAGTACTTC
cdr3_aa: CSARDGRAVDEQYF

j_call: TRBJ2-5
v_call: TRBV6-2/TRBV6-3
d_call: .
clone_size: .
cdr3_nt: TGTGCCAGCAGTTACTTCTCTGGACTCTTCCAAGAGACCCAGTACTTC
cdr3_aa: CASSYFSGLFQETQYF

j_call: TRBJ1-2
v_call: TRBV5-6
d_call: .
clone_size: few
cdr3_nt: TGTGCCAGCAGCTGGGGAAACGGGTCCCCTAACTATGGCTACACCTTC
cdr3_aa: CASSWGNGSPNYGYTF

j_call: TRBJ1-1
v_call: TRBV4-1
d_call: .
clone_size: .
cdr3_nt: TGCGCCAGCAGCCAGACCGACGTTAGGAAAAACACTGAAGCTTTCTTT
cdr3_aa: CASSQTDVRKNTEAFF

j_call: TRBJ2-1
v_call: TRBV5-1
d_call: .
clone_size: few
cdr3_nt: TGCGCCAGCAGCTTGGAGGGACTCTACAATGAGCAGTTCTTC
cdr3_aa: CASSLEGLYNEQFF

j_call: TRBJ2-3
v_call: TRBV7-2
d_call: .
clone_size: .
cdr3_nt: TGTGCCAGCAGCTTCGGGCGGACCACAGATACGCAGTATTTT
cdr3_aa: CASSFGRTTDTQYF

j_call: TRBJ2-7
v_call: TRBV9
d_call: TRBD2
clone_size: .
cdr3_nt: TGTGCCAGCAGCGCTAGCGGGGGGACCTACGAGCAGTACTTC
cdr3_aa: CASSASGGTYEQYF

j_call: TRBJ2-7
v_call: TRBV7-2
d_call: TRBD1
clone_size: .
cdr3_nt: TGTGCCAGCAGCTCCCGACAGGGTGGTGACTACGAGCAGTACTTC
cdr3_aa: CASSSRQGGDYEQYF

j_call: TRBJ2-7
v_call: TRBV20-1
d_call: TRBD1
clone_size: .
cdr3_nt: TGCAGTGCTAGACCTTATACCGGGACAGTAGGCCACGAGCAGTACTTC
cdr3_aa: CSARPYTGTVGHEQYF

j_call: TRBJ2-1
v_call: TRBV20-1
d_call: TRBD2
clone_size: .
cdr3_nt: TGCAGTGCTCCTCGGACTAGCGGGGCCAATGAGCAGTTCTTC
cdr3_aa: CSAPRTSGANEQFF

j_call: TRBJ2-3
v_call: TRBV20-1
d_call: TRBD2
clone_size: few
cdr3_nt: TGCAGTGCTAGAGATCTTGGTAGCGGGAGAACAGATACGCAGTATTTT
cdr3_aa: CSARDLGSGRTDTQYF

j_call: TRBJ2-3
v_call: TRBV2
d_call: TRBD2
clone_size: many
cdr3_nt: TGTGCCAGCAGTGAGGTGATAGCGGGAACAGATACGCAGTATTTT
cdr3_aa: CASSEVIAGTDTQYF

j_call: TRBJ1-1
v_call: TRBV3-1
d_call: .
clone_size: .
cdr3_nt: TGTGCCAGCAGCCATCGGGAGCTCCCTGAAGCTTTCTTT
cdr3_aa: CASSHRELPEAFF

j_call: TRBJ1-1
v_call: TRBV20-1
d_call: TRBD1
clone_size: .
cdr3_nt: TGCAGTGCTAGAGGTTCCGGGACAGGGGAGGTCGTGAACACTGAAGCTTTCTTT
cdr3_aa: CSARGSGTGEVVNTEAFF

j_call: TRBJ1-3
v_call: TRBV6-5
d_call: TRBD1
clone_size: .
cdr3_nt: TGTGCCAGCAGTTCGGTACAGGGGCCTGGAAACACCATATATTTT
cdr3_aa: CASSSVQGPGNTIYF

j_call: TRBJ2-7
v_call: TRBV20-1
d_call: TRBD2
clone_size: few
cdr3_nt: TGCAGTGCTCAGAGCGGGAGAAGTTTAGGCGAGCAGTACTTC
cdr3_aa: CSAQSGRSLGEQYF

j_call: TRBJ2-1
v_call: TRBV9
d_call: TRBD1
clone_size: few
cdr3_nt: TGTGCCAGCAGCGCCACCGGGACAGGGGCCAATGAGCAGTTCTTC
cdr3_aa: CASSATGTGANEQFF

j_call: TRBJ2-3
v_call: TRBV10-3
d_call: .
clone_size: .
cdr3_nt: TGTGCCATCAGTGTTAACCCAGCGAGTACAGATACGCAGTATTTT
cdr3_aa: CAISVNPASTDTQYF

j_call: TRBJ2-7
v_call: TRBV13
d_call: .
clone_size: .
cdr3_nt: TGTGCCAGCAGCCCATTTGATGGGCTAGTTTATCATGAGCAGTACTTC
cdr3_aa: CASSPFDGLVYHEQYF

j_call: TRBJ2-5
v_call: TRBV7-2
d_call: TRBD1
clone_size: many
cdr3_nt: TGTGCCAGCAGCCCCGGACAGGCGCAAGAGACCCAGTACTTC
cdr3_aa: CASSPGQAQETQYF

j_call: TRBJ1-6
v_call: TRBV5-1
d_call: TRBD1
clone_size: .
cdr3_nt: TGCGCCAGCAGCAACGCAAGGACAGGGAAGTATTCACCCCTCCACTTT
cdr3_aa: CASSNARTGKYSPLHF

j_call: TRBJ2-1
v_call: TRBV20-1
d_call: .
clone_size: .
cdr3_nt: TGCAGTGGAAGAGGGGGGAGGAATGAGCAGTTCTTC
cdr3_aa: CSGRGGRNEQFF

j_call: TRBJ1-2
v_call: TRBV20-1
d_call: .
clone_size: .
cdr3_nt: TGCAGTGCTGAACGAGACAGAAGAAACTATGGCTACACCTTC
cdr3_aa: CSAERDRRNYGYTF

j_call: TRBJ2-1
v_call: TRBV5-1
d_call: .
clone_size: .
cdr3_nt: TGCGCCAGCAAAACGGGGGGCTTTGGGAATGAGCAGTTCTTC
cdr3_aa: CASKTGGFGNEQFF

j_call: TRBJ2-7
v_call: TRBV29-1
d_call: .
clone_size: many
cdr3_nt: TGCAGCGCTTACAGCTACGAGCAGTACTTC
cdr3_aa: CSAYSYEQYF

j_call: TRBJ2-7
v_call: TRBV20-1
d_call: .
clone_size: few
cdr3_nt: TGCAGTGCTAGAAGGGCGGGGGCAACCTACGAGCAGTACTTC
cdr3_aa: CSARRAGATYEQYF

j_call: TRBJ2-3
v_call: TRBV12-3/TRBV12-4
d_call: TRBD1
clone_size: few
cdr3_nt: TGTGCCAGCAGTTTAGCCCTAACAGGGGCCGCCACAGATACGCAGTATTTT
cdr3_aa: CASSLALTGAATDTQYF

j_call: TRBJ2-4
v_call: TRBV28
d_call: TRBD1
clone_size: .
cdr3_nt: TGTGCCAGCAGTTGGACAGGTCTAGCCAAAAACATTCAGTACTTC
cdr3_aa: CASSWTGLAKNIQYF

j_call: TRBJ2-1
v_call: TRBV9
d_call: .
clone_size: few
cdr3_nt: TGTGCCAGCAGCGAGGGGGCTAGCGGGCCCTACAATGAGCAGTTCTTC
cdr3_aa: CASSEGASGPYNEQFF

j_call: TRBJ2-7
v_call: TRBV7-2
d_call: .
clone_size: few
cdr3_nt: TGTGCCAGCAGCCGCTTAGCTTTGGCATTCGTCTACGAGCAGTACTTC
cdr3_aa: CASSRLALAFVYEQYF

j_call: TRBJ1-5
v_call: TRBV5-1
d_call: .
clone_size: .
cdr3_nt: TGCGCCAGCAGCTTGTTGGGGGTTAGCAATCGGCCCCAGCATTTT
cdr3_aa: CASSLLGVSNRPQHF

j_call: TRBJ1-2
v_call: TRBV20-1
d_call: .
clone_size: .
cdr3_nt: TGCAGTATAAACTATGGCTACACCTTC
cdr3_aa: CSINYGYTF

j_call: TRBJ2-5
v_call: TRBV11-2
d_call: .
clone_size: few
cdr3_nt: TGTGCCAGCAGCCCCGAGCGGCAGTCGGAGACCCAGTACTTC
cdr3_aa: CASSPERQSETQYF

j_call: TRBJ2-1
v_call: TRBV6-5
d_call: TRBD1
clone_size: .
cdr3_nt: TGTGCCAGCAGTCGGACAGGAACGGACAATGAGCAGTTCTTC
cdr3_aa: CASSRTGTDNEQFF

j_call: TRBJ2-4
v_call: TRBV12-3/TRBV12-4
d_call: .
clone_size: .
cdr3_nt: TGTGCCAGCAGCCCGGGGCGCATTCAGTACTTC
cdr3_aa: CASSPGRIQYF